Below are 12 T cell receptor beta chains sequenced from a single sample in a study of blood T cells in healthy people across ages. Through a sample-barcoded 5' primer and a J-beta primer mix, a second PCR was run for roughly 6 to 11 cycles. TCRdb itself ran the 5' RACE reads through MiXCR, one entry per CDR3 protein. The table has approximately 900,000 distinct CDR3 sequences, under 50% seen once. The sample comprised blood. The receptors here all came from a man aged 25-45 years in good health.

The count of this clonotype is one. Here the CDR3 DNA reads TGCAGTGCTCCCGCGGGGGGTAGGGAGACCCAGTACTTC. It is translated as CSAPAGGRETQYF. The gene calls are TRBV20-1 and TRBJ2-5; 8 positions match TRBD2. The length of the CDR3 is 13 residues. In germline, CDR1 is DFQATT, CDR2 SNEGSKA (reference sequence). The ends lost 5 bases at V and 5 bases at J; junction bases unmatched: 7.

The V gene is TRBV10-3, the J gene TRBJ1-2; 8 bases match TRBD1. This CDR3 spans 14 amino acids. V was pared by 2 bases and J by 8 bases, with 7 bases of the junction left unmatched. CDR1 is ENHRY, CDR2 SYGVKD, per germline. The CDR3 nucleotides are TGTGCCATCAGTGAGGCGGACAGGGCAGGCGGCTACACCTTC. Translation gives CAISEADRAGGYTF.

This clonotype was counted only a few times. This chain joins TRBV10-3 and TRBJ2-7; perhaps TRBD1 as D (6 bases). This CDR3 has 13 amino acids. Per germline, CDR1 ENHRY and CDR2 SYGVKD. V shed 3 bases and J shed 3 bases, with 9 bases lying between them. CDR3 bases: TGTGCCATCAGTGATCGAGGGGGCTACGAGCAGTACTTC. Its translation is CAISDRGGYEQYF.

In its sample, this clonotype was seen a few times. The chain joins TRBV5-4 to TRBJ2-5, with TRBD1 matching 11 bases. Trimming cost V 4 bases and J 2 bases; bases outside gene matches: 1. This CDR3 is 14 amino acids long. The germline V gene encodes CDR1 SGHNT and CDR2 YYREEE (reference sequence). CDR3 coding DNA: TGTGCCAGCAGCCGGGACAGGGGGCAAGAGACCCAGTACTTC. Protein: CASSRDRGQETQYF.

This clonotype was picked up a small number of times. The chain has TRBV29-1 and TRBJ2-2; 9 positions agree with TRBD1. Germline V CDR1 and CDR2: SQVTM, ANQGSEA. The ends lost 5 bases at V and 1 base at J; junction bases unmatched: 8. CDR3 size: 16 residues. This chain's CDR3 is CSVQSPGQGNTGELFF. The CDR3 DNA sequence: TGCAGCGTTCAATCGCCGGGACAGGGGAACACCGGGGAGCTGTTTTTT.

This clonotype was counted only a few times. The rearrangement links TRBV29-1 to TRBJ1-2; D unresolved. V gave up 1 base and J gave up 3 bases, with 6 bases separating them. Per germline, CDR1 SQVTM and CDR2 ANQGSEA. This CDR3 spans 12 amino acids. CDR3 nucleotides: TGCAGCGTTGAAGGTACCGACTATGGCTACACCTTC. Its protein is CSVEGTDYGYTF.

CDR3 nucleotide sequence: TGTGCCAGCAGTGACGGACGGCCTATTAATGAAAAACTGTTTTTT. Protein: CASSDGRPINEKLFF. V usage is TRBV6-6 and J usage is TRBJ1-4; D unclear. The germline V gene has CDR1 MNHNY and CDR2 SVGAGI (reference sequence). V was trimmed by 5 bases and J by 4 bases, leaving 14 bases between them. There are 15 residues in the CDR3.

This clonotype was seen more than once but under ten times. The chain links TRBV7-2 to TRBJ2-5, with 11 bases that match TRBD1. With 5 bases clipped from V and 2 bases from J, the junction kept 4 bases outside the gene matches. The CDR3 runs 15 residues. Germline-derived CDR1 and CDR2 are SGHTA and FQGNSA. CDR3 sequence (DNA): TGTGCCAGCAGCGTAGGACAGGGGGCTCAAGAGACCCAGTACTTC. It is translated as CASSVGQGAQETQYF. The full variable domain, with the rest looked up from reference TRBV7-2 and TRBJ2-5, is GAGVSQSPSNKVTEKGKDVELRCDPISGHTALYWYRQSLGQGLEFLIYFQGNSAPDKSGLPSDRFSAERTGGSVSTLTIQRTQQEDSAVYLCASSVGQGAQETQYFGPGTRLLVL.

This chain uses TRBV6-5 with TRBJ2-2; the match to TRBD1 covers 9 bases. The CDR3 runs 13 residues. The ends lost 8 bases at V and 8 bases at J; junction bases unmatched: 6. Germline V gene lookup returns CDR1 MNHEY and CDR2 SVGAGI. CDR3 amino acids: CASWDRAKGELFF. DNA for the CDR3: TGTGCCAGCTGGGACAGGGCCAAGGGGGAGCTGTTTTTT.

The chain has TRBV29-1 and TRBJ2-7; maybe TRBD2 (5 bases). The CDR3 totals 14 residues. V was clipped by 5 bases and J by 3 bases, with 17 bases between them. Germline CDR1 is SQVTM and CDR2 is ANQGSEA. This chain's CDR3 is CSVLTGSIFYEQYF. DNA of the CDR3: TGCAGCGTTCTTACGGGGAGTATATTCTACGAGCAGTACTTC.

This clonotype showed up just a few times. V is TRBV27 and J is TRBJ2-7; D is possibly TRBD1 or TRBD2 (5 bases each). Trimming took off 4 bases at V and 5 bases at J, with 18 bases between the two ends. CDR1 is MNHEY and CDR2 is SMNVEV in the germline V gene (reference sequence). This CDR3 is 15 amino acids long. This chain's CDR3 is CASSSTGPRDDEQYF. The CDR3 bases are TGTGCCAGCAGTTCGACGGGACCAAGGGACGACGAGCAGTACTTC.

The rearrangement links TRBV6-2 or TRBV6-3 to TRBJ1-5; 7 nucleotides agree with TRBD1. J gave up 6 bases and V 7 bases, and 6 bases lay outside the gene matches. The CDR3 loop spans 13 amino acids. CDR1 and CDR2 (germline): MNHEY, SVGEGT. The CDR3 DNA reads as TGTGCCAGCAAAGACAGGGAGGGTCAGCCCCAGCATTTT. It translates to CASKDREGQPQHF.